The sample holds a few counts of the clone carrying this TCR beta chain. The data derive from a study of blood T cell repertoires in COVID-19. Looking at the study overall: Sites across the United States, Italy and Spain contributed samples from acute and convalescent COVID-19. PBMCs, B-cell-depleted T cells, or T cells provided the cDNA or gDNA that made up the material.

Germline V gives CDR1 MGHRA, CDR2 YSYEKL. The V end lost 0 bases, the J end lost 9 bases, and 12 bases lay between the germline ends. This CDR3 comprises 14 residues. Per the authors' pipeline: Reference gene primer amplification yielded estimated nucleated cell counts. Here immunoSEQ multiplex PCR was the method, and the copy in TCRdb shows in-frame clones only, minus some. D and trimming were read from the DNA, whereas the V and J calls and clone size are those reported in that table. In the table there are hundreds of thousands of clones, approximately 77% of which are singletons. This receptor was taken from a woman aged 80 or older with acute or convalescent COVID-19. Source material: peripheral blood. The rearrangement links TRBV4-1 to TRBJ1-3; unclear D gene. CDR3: CASSQDWETVTIYF. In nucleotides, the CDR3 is TGCGCCAGCAGCCAAGATTGGGAGACGGTCACCATATATTTT.